Sequencing of this T cell receptor beta chain was carried out in a study of T cell responses to AZD1222 COVID-19 vaccine. The study, taken as a whole, reports: Just a handful of AZD1222 recipients were seropositive at baseline. The span of vaccine-associated CD4 TCRs extended across spike, with dominance at 160-218 and 743-854. Nearly half of spike-specific TCRs reportedly target unmutated variant regions. When two AZD1222 doses had been given, Spike-specific TCR breadth and depth rose.

Concerning this clone: As yet, its antigen is unknown.

Profiling relied on immunoSEQ multiplex PCR, and the TCRdb table lists in-frame clones only, not all of them. Here the sample spans under 100,000 clones, about 91% being singletons. Between the trimmed V and J ends, which lost 3 bases and 1 base, there was a span of 18 bases. Germline assignment: CDR1 ENHRY and CDR2 SYGVKD. This CDR3 spans 18 amino acids. The sample here was peripheral blood, taken on day 0 of MenACWY control vaccination. This chain uses TRBV10-3 with TRBJ1-4, with a tentative D call TRBD1 (5 bases). The clonotype originates from an adult in good health. This CDR3 is CAISEGTGGKLTNEKLFF. The CDR3, as DNA: TGTGCCATCAGTGAAGGAACAGGTGGAAAATTAACTAATGAAAAACTGTTTTTT.